This passage covers 27 T cell receptor beta chains from one sample sequenced in a study of spatial heterogeneity in lung cancer. Noted time point: sample taken at primary tumor resection. No cell sorting; template was whole RNA from tumor, lung tissue or PBMC. TCRdb processed the 5' RACE reads anew with MiXCR; each CDR3 protein has one entry. Among tens of thousands of distinct CDR3 sequences listed, about a fifth were seen once. This material consisted of PBMCs, taken at surgery. These receptors all come from a male donor with early-stage non-small cell lung cancer.

A few counts support this clonotype. The J gene is TRBJ1-2, the V gene TRBV30; 7 positions match TRBD1. Germline V gene sequence: CDR1 GTSNPN, CDR2 SVGIG (reference sequence). There are 15 residues in the CDR3. Trimming cost V 4 bases and J 5 bases; bases outside gene matches: 13. CDR3 region: CAWTASVDRVYGYTF. CDR3 coding DNA: TGTGCCTGGACAGCGTCGGTTGACAGGGTTTATGGCTACACCTTC. The whole variable domain, filled in from reference TRBV30 and TRBJ1-2, reads SQTIHQWPATLVQPVGSPLSLECTVEGTSNPNLYWYRQAAGRGLQLLFYSVGIGQISSEVPQNLSASRPQDRQFILSSKKLLLSDSGFYLCAWTASVDRVYGYTFGSGTRLTVV.

This sequence joins TRBV27 and TRBJ2-5; D call uncertain. CDR3 length: 12 amino acids. Between the trimmed V and J ends, which lost 8 bases and 5 bases, there was a span of 12 bases. Germline V gene lookup returns CDR1 MNHEY and CDR2 SMNVEV (reference sequence). The CDR3 DNA sequence: TGTGCCAGCCGTATAAGGTCGGAGACCCAGTACTTC. Its protein is CASRIRSETQYF.

This clonotype has just a few counts. The chain joins TRBV5-4 to TRBJ2-2; D is perhaps TRBD1 (6 bases). The V and J ends lost 0 bases and 0 bases respectively, with 9 bases between them. The CDR3 spans 16 residues. Germline values: CDR1 SGHNT, CDR2 YYREEE (reference sequence). CDR3 residues: CASSLARGPNTGELFF. The CDR3 coding sequence is TGTGCCAGCAGCTTGGCCAGGGGTCCGAACACCGGGGAGCTGTTTTTT.

The V gene is TRBV6-5, the J gene TRBJ2-7; D perhaps matches TRBD1 (7 bases). Germline CDR1 and CDR2: MNHEY and SVGAGI. V was clipped by 0 bases and J by 3 bases, with 15 bases between them. The CDR3 has 16 residues. The CDR3 DNA reads as TGTGCCAGCAGTTACTCGACCCAGGGGGGCATCTACGAGCAGTACTTC. This sequence encodes CASSYSTQGGIYEQYF.

The chain recombines TRBV5-5 with TRBJ1-1; D is undetermined. The germline V gene has CDR1 SGHKS and CDR2 YYEKEE (reference sequence). CDR3 length: 14 amino acids. Trimming shortened V by 4 bases and J by 1 base, and 11 bases separated the two germline ends. The CDR3 nucleotides are TGTGCCAGCAGCCTTGCAGTACAGAACACTGAAGCTTTCTTT. Translated, it gives CASSLAVQNTEAFF.

V and J are TRBV19 and TRBJ1-5; D ambiguous. Germline lookup yields CDR1 LNHDA and CDR2 SQIVND (reference sequence). The CDR3 length is 15 residues. The germline V and J ends were trimmed by 0 bases and 7 bases, with 13 bases remaining between them. CDR3 in DNA: TGTGCCAGTAGTATAGATCAGGCAGCTGGACAGCCCCAGCATTTT. It translates to CASSIDQAAGQPQHF.

Many counts were recorded for this clonotype. V is TRBV19 and J is TRBJ1-2; D is possibly TRBD1 (5 bases). The germline CDR1 and CDR2 sequences are LNHDA and SQIVND (reference sequence). Trimming pared 7 bases from V and 7 bases from J, leaving 19 bases between. This CDR3 comprises 14 residues. CDR3 nucleotides: TGTGCCAGTAACGAACCGGGACTTAGAACTGGCTACACCTTC. This encodes CASNEPGLRTGYTF.

The chain couples TRBV7-3 to TRBJ2-1, with 11 nucleotides matching TRBD2. V lost 4 bases to trimming and J lost 6 bases; unmatched junction nucleotides: 5. The CDR3 consists of 15 residues. Germline values: CDR1 SGHTA, CDR2 FQGTGA. The CDR3 nucleotides read TGTGCCAGCAGCTCCGGGACTAGCGGATTCAATGAGCAGTTCTTC. Its translation: CASSSGTSGFNEQFF. Full variable domain (remainder filled in from reference TRBV7-3 and TRBJ2-1): GAGVSQTPSNKVTEKGKYVELRCDPISGHTALYWYRQSLGQGPEFLIYFQGTGAADDSGLPNDRFFAVRPEGSVSTLKIQRTERGDSAVYLCASSSGTSGFNEQFFGPGTRLTVL.

The CDR3 reads CSVGDRANQPQHF. CDR3 bases: TGCAGCGTTGGGGACAGGGCTAATCAGCCCCAGCATTTT. This chain joins TRBV29-1 and TRBJ1-5; TRBD1 agrees at 9 bases. V gave up 4 bases and J gave up 4 bases; unmatched junction bases: 2. Germline CDR1 SQVTM, CDR2 ANQGSEA. CDR3 length: 13 residues.

This clonotype occurred many times. The chain recombines TRBV18 with TRBJ2-5; 9 bases are shared with TRBD2. CDR3 size: 15 residues. The trim removed 4 bases at V and 4 bases at J, leaving 7 bases unmatched. Germline V gives CDR1 KGHSH, CDR2 LQKENI. CDR3 sequence reads: CASSQASGEAETQYF. The CDR3 DNA sequence: TGTGCCAGCTCACAGGCTAGCGGGGAGGCAGAGACCCAGTACTTC.

This clonotype has a handful of counts. The chain carries TRBV28 and TRBJ2-7, with TRBD2 matching over 7 bases. Germline assignment: CDR1 MDHEN and CDR2 SYDVKM. The CDR3 length is 14 residues. V shed 2 bases, J shed 3 bases, and the junction held 4 bases outside the gene matches. Here the CDR3 DNA reads TGTGCCAGCAGTTTAATTCCTAGCGGCTACGAGCAGTACTTC. Its translation is CASSLIPSGYEQYF.

CDR3 loop: CASSFGFQDTQYF. The CDR3 DNA reads as TGTGCCAGCAGCTTCGGCTTCCAGGATACGCAGTATTTT. The chain links TRBV7-3 to TRBJ2-3; D remains ambiguous. Germline loops: CDR1 SGHTA, CDR2 FQGTGA. The ends were cut back, 3 bases at V and 6 bases at J, with 10 bases in the middle. The CDR3 is 13 residues long.

In its sample, this clonotype was seen a few times. The chain couples TRBV7-8 to TRBJ2-2, with TRBD2 as a possible D gene (5 bases). Germline loops: CDR1 SGHVS, CDR2 FQNEAQ. The CDR3 totals 15 residues. The V end was cut by 2 bases, the J end by 5 bases, with 12 bases between. The CDR3 DNA is TGTGCCAGCAGCTTAATGGGAGCCCAGACCGGGGAGCTGTTTTTT. It specifies CASSLMGAQTGELFF.

In this sample, this clonotype turned up a few times. The rearrangement uses TRBV20-1 and TRBJ2-1; no reliable D call. The CDR3 runs to 12 residues. CDR1 is DFQATT and CDR2 is SNEGSKA in the germline V gene (reference sequence). V lost 5 bases to trimming and J lost 5 bases, with 10 bases between them. CDR3 amino acids: CSAWPFNNEQFF. DNA of the CDR3: TGCAGTGCTTGGCCCTTTAACAATGAGCAGTTCTTC.

In its sample, this clonotype was seen many times. J is TRBJ1-1 and V is TRBV7-9, with 8 bases matching TRBD1. The CDR3 spans 13 residues. Germline values: CDR1 SEHNR, CDR2 FQNEAQ (reference sequence). V shed 5 bases and J 8 bases; nucleotides not matched to a gene: 7. Here the CDR3 DNA reads TGTGCCAGCAGCCAGACAGGGGCGGGGGAAGCTTTCTTT. Protein sequence: CASSQTGAGEAFF.

This clonotype was seen ten or more times. The chain has TRBV27 and TRBJ1-2; 9 bases map to TRBD1. Per germline, CDR1 MNHEY and CDR2 SMNVEV (reference sequence). CDR3 length: 14 amino acids. Unmatched junction bases numbered 5, after V lost 2 bases and J lost 7 bases. The chain's CDR3 is CASSLRGQGSGYTF. CDR3 nucleotide sequence: TGTGCCAGCAGTTTACGGGGACAGGGCTCTGGCTACACCTTC.

The chain is built from TRBV28 and TRBJ2-5; no definite D call. Germline V gene sequence: CDR1 MDHEN, CDR2 SYDVKM. V was trimmed by 6 bases and J by 2 bases, leaving 13 bases between them. The CDR3 is made up of 14 amino acids. CDR3 sequence reads: CASSLGLAQETQYF. The CDR3 nucleotides are TGTGCCAGCAGCCTAGGGCTGGCTCAAGAGACCCAGTACTTC.

This clonotype turned up a few times. The CDR3 DNA reads TGCGCCAGCAGCCGGGGGACTTATGGCTACACCTTC. Its protein product is CASSRGTYGYTF. The chain carries TRBV4-3 and TRBJ1-2, with D perhaps TRBD1 (5 bases). The CDR3 runs to 12 residues. Germline-derived CDR1 and CDR2 are LGHNA and YSLEER. Trimming took off 4 bases at V and 5 bases at J, with 8 bases between the two ends.

The gene calls are TRBV24-1 and TRBJ2-4, with D perhaps matching TRBD2 (5 bases). V was clipped by 2 bases and J by 1 base, with 11 bases between them. Germline V gene data show CDR1 as KGHDR and CDR2 as SFDVKD. CDR3 length equals 16 residues. The CDR3 protein is CATSDSDLGAKNIQYF. The CDR3 DNA is TGTGCCACCAGTGATTCGGACTTGGGGGCCAAAAACATTCAGTACTTC.

The chain recombines TRBV5-4 with TRBJ2-5; 7 nucleotides line up with TRBD1. J was trimmed by 1 base and V by 0 bases; bases with no gene match: 3. There are 15 residues in the CDR3. Germline values: CDR1 SGHNT, CDR2 YYREEE (reference sequence). CDR3 in amino acids: CASSLAQGLQETQYF. CDR3 DNA: TGTGCCAGCAGCTTGGCACAGGGGCTCCAAGAGACCCAGTACTTC.

A remark on this clonotype: Its ends do not fully match the called genes, so a read error is possible. The rearrangement links TRBV7-7 to TRBJ2-5, with 10 bases identical to TRBD2. Germline V gene sequence: CDR1 SSHAT, CDR2 FNYEAQ (reference sequence). The CDR3 runs 15 residues. This CDR3 is CASSSGLAIGETQYF. The CDR3 nucleotides read TGTGCTAGCAGCTCGGGACTAGCGATCGGAGAGACCCAGTACTTC.

This clonotype was counted only a few times. The chain recombines TRBV4-3 with TRBJ1-1; D is unresolved. V lost 5 bases and J 0 bases, leaving 16 bases between the germline ends. CDR1 and CDR2 from the germline V gene are LGHNA and YSLEER. This CDR3 is 16 amino acids long. The CDR3 protein is CASSSSLAVMNTEAFF. The CDR3 DNA reads TGCGCCAGCAGCTCCTCCCTCGCGGTTATGAACACTGAAGCTTTCTTT.

The V gene is TRBV28, the J gene TRBJ2-5; TRBD2 might be the D (6 bases). Per germline, CDR1 MDHEN and CDR2 SYDVKM. The CDR3 has 14 amino acids. V lost 4 bases, J lost 3 bases, and 12 bases lay in between. Written as DNA, the CDR3 is TGTGCCAGCAGTTCCCAGACTAGAGAAGAGACCCAGTACTTC. Translation: CASSSQTREETQYF.

This clonotype was counted a few times. The genes are TRBV7-2 and TRBJ1-2, with 7 nucleotides matching TRBD1. This CDR3 is built from 14 residues. Germline V CDR1 and CDR2: SGHTA, FQGNSA. With V trimmed by 6 bases and J by 5 bases, 9 bases remained unmatched. As DNA, the CDR3 is TGTGCCAGCAGAGCGACAGGGCTAACTTATGGCTACACCTTC. It codes for CASRATGLTYGYTF.

This clonotype was seen a handful of times. The rearrangement links TRBV2 to TRBJ1-5; the D is unclear. The CDR3 runs 15 residues. The germline V gene encodes CDR1 SNHLY and CDR2 FYNNEI. V lost 4 bases, J lost 3 bases, and 13 bases lay in between. The DNA of the CDR3 is TGTGCCAGCAGTGGCCAGAAGTTTATCAATCAGCCCCAGCATTTT. Its protein is CASSGQKFINQPQHF.

The V and J genes are TRBV7-2 and TRBJ2-1; possible D gene TRBD1, 5 bases. Trimming took off 7 bases at V and 5 bases at J, with 18 bases between the two ends. Per germline, CDR1 SGHTA and CDR2 FQGNSA. The CDR3 is made up of 15 amino acids. In DNA form, the CDR3 reads TGTGCCAGCACCCTTCGAAGGGGTTTTGACAATGAGCAGTTCTTC. Its translation is CASTLRRGFDNEQFF.

The V gene is TRBV12-3 or TRBV12-4, the J gene TRBJ1-5, with TRBD1 identical over 10 bases. This CDR3 comprises 15 residues. V shed 3 bases, J shed 5 bases, and the junction held 4 bases outside the gene matches. As DNA, the CDR3 is TGTGCCAGCAGTTTGACAGGGGGCTCGGATCAGCCCCAGCATTTT. This translates into CASSLTGGSDQPQHF.